Each of the 10 T cell receptor beta chains below was sequenced from the same sample in a study of T cells in Graves' hyperthyroidism and ophthalmopathy. There were TCR beta CDR3 regions amplified from RNA transcripts. Using the HTBI primer set, a first-round RT-PCR was run on the TCR CDR3. From the multiplex PCR reads, TCRdb called clonotypes with MiXCR, one entry per CDR3 protein. The sample lists 490,000 or so distinct CDR3 sequences; 40% to 50% were seen once. Sample: peripheral blood or thyroid tissue (not recorded which). The receptors originated from an adult woman with Graves' disease, either hyperthyroidism or ophthalmopathy (not recorded which).

V and J are TRBV7-2 and TRBJ1-5, with a tentative D call TRBD1 (5 bases). The CDR3 runs 14 residues. The V end lost 5 bases, the J end lost 11 bases, and 19 bases lay between the germline ends. Germline CDR1 SGHTA, CDR2 FQGNSA. Here the CDR3 reads CASSAGLAEETQHF. The CDR3 nucleotides are TGTGCCAGCAGCGCGGGACTAGCGGAAGAGACCCAGCATTTT.

This chain uses TRBV29-1 with TRBJ2-5; D ambiguous. The length of the CDR3 is 12 residues. Per the germline V gene, CDR1 is SQVTM and CDR2 is ANQGSEA. Trimming stripped 2 bases from V and 4 bases from J, with 8 bases between. The CDR3 spells CSVERSGETQYF. CDR3 in DNA: TGCAGCGTTGAAAGGTCAGGAGAGACCCAGTACTTC.

This rearrangement joins TRBV19 to TRBJ1-5, with D unclear. Between the trimmed V and J ends, which lost 6 bases and 11 bases, there was a span of 14 bases. CDR3 size: 12 residues. Looked up from germline, CDR1 is LNHDA and CDR2 is SQIVND (reference sequence). The DNA for the CDR3 is TGTGCCAGTAGCTTGGGGAGTGGAACCCAGCATTTT. Amino acids: CASSLGSGTQHF.

The V and J genes are TRBV10-3 and TRBJ2-3, with D uncertain. Germline loops: CDR1 ENHRY, CDR2 SYGVKD. V was shortened by 7 bases and J by 2 bases, with 13 bases between the two germline ends. This CDR3 comprises 14 residues. The CDR3 reads CAITGETFTDTQYF. CDR3 nucleotide sequence: TGTGCCATCACCGGCGAGACCTTCACAGATACGCAGTATTTT.

In its sample, this clonotype was seen many times. The V and J genes are TRBV2 and TRBJ2-7, with TRBD1 matching 7 bases. V trimming: 8 bases; J trimming: 3 bases; junction bases outside the gene matches: 13. The CDR3 has 15 amino acids. The germline gives CDR1 SNHLY, CDR2 FYNNEI. The DNA for the CDR3 is TGTGCCAGCCACAGGCCCGGGACAGTAAACTACGAGCAGTACTTC. Its translation: CASHRPGTVNYEQYF.

The table lists this clonotype with a count of one. As DNA, the CDR3 is TGTGCCAGCAGCTTGAGGACATCCTCCTACCACGAGCAGTACTTC. Protein product: CASSLRTSSYHEQYF. This sequence joins TRBV7-2 and TRBJ2-7; D perhaps matches TRBD1 (5 bases). Trimming took 3 bases from V and 5 from J, leaving 17 bases between them. This CDR3 region has 15 residues. CDR1 is SGHTA and CDR2 is FQGNSA in the germline V gene.

CDR3 residues: CASSLGIGTELFF. For the CDR3, the DNA is TGTGCCAGCAGCTTAGGGATTGGGACGGAGCTGTTTTTT. V gene TRBV7-8 combines with J gene TRBJ2-2; D may be TRBD1 or TRBD2 (5 bases each). Germline values: CDR1 SGHVS, CDR2 FQNEAQ. This CDR3 spans 13 amino acids. V was trimmed by 1 base and J by 10 bases, leaving 10 bases between them. Combining the CDR3 with reference TRBV7-8 and TRBJ2-2 gives the whole variable domain GAGVSQSPRYKVAKRGQDVALRCDPISGHVSLFWYQQALGQGPEFLTYFQNEAQLDKSGLPSDRFFAERPEGSVSTLKIQRTQQEDSAVYLCASSLGIGTELFFGEGSRLTVL.

The CDR3 loop reads CAISARDTSNQPQHF. In DNA, the CDR3 is TGTGCCATCAGCGCCCGGGACACGAGCAATCAGCCCCAGCATTTT. This chain joins TRBV10-3 and TRBJ1-5, with D possibly TRBD1 on 6 matching bases. The germline gives CDR1 ENHRY, CDR2 SYGVKD. There are 15 residues in the CDR3. V shed 6 bases and J shed 1 base, with 13 bases lying between them.

This clonotype showed up many times. The gene calls are TRBV12-3 or TRBV12-4 and TRBJ1-2, with D unresolved. The CDR3 covers 12 residues. Trimming took off 7 bases at V and 3 bases at J, with 9 bases between the two ends. The CDR3 region is CASTRADYGYTF. The CDR3 bases are TGTGCCAGCACGAGGGCAGACTATGGCTACACCTTC.

To note about this clonotype: With a much larger clone just one base away, this may be a read error. This chain connects TRBV7-9 to TRBJ1-4, with D tentatively TRBD1 (5 bases). Germline CDR1 reads SEHNR; CDR2 reads FQNEAQ (reference sequence). CDR3 length: 15 residues. In DNA form, the CDR3 reads TGTGCAGCGAGTCGGGGCCAAGCAACTAATGAAAAACTGCTTTTT. Its protein is CAASRGQATNEKLLF.